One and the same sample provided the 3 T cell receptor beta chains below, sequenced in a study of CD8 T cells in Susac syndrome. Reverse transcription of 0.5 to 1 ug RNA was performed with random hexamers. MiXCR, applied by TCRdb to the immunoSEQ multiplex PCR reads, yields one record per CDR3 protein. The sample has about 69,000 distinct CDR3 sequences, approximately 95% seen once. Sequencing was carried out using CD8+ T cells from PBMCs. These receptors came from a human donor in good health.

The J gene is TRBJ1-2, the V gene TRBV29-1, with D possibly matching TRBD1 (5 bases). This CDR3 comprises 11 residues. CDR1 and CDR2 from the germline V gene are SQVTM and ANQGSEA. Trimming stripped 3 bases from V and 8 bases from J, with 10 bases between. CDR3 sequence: CSVDGGAGYTF. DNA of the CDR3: TGCAGCGTTGACGGTGGGGCCGGCTACACCTTC.

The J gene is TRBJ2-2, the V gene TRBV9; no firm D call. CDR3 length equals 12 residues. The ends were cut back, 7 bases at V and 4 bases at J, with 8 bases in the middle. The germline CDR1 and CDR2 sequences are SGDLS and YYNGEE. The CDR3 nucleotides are TGTGCCAGCGCGAAGGTCACCGGGGAGCTGTTTTTT. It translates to CASAKVTGELFF. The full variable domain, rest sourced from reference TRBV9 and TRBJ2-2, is DSGVTQTPKHLITATGQRVTLRCSPRSGDLSVYWYQQSLDQGLQFLIQYYNGEERAKGNILERFSAQQFPDLHSELNLSSLELGDSALYFCASAKVTGELFFGEGSRLTVL.

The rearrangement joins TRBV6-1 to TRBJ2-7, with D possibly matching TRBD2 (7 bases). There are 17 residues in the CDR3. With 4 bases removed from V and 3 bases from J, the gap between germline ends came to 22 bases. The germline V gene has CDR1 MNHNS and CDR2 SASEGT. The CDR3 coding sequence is TGTGCCAGCAGTGCGAGAGGGGGGGAAGGGTATGTCTACGAGCAGTACGTC. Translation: CASSARGGEGYVYEQYV.